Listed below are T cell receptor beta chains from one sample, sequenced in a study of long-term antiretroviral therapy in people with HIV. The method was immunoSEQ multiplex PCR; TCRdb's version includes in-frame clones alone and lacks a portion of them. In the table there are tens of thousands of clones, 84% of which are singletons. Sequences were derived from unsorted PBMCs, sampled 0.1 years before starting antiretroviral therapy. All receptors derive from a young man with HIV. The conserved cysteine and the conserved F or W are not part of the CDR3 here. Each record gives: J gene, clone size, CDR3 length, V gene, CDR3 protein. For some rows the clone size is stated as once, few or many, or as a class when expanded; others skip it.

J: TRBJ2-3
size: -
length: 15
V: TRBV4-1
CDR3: ASSHPRPGSGTDTQY

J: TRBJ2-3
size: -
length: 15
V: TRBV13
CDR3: ASSSWGRTAKGDTQY

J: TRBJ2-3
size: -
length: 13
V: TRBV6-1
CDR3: ASSGGEGGPDTQY

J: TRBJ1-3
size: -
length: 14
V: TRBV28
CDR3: ASSFRTATSGNTIY

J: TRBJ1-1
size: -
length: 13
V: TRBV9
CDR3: ASSVQDTSNTEAF

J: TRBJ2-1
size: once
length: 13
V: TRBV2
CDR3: ASPPEGSSYNEQF

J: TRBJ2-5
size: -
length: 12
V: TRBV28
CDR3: ASSKGQGQETQY

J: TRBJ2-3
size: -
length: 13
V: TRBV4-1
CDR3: ASSQEGGVADTQY

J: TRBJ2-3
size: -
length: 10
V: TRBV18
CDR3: ASSSYTDTQY

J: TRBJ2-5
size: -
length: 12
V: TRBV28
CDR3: ASSSMTGWETQY

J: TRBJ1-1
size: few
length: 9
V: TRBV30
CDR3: AWAGSGRAF

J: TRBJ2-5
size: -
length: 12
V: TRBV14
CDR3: ASSPTSGQETQY

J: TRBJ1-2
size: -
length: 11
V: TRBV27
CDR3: ASSFSGFYGYT

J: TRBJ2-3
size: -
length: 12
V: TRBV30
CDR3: AWSAGGASDTQY

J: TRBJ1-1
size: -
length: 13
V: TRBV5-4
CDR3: ASSPGEWGNTEAF

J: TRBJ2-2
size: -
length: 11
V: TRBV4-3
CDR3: ASSFRYVGELF

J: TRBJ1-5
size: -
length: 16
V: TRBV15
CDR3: ATSRRGQGVFSGEPQH

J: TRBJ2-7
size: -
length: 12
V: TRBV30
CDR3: AWSGGQGGYEQY

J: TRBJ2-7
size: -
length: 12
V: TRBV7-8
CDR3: ASRSDRFSYEQY

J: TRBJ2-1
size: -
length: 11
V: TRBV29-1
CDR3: SLRTPYYNEQF